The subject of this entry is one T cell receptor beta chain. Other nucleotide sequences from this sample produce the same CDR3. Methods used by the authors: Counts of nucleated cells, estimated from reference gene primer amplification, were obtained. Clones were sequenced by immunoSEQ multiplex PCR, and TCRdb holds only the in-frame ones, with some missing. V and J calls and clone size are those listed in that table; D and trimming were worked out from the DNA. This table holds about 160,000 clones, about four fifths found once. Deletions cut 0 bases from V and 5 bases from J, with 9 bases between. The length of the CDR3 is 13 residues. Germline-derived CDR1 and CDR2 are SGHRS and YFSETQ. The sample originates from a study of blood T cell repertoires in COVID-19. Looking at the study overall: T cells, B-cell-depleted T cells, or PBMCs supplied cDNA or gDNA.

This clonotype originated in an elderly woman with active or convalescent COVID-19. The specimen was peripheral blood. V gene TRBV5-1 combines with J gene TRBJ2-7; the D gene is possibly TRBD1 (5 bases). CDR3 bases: TGCGCCAGCAGCTTGGAAGGGGTCCACGAGCAGTACTTC. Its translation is CASSLEGVHEQYF.